Listed below are T cell receptor beta chains from one sample, sequenced in a study of blood T cell repertoires in COVID-19. The assay was immunoSEQ multiplex PCR, and TCRdb's table has in-frame clones only and misses some. The sample lists approximately 84,000 clones; about 80% were seen once. Sequencing was performed on peripheral blood. Source of these receptors: a human donor in a cohort sampled during active COVID-19. Each CDR3 is given with its conserved first and last residue.

TRBV7-3	TRBJ2-2	CASSRRGPSGTGELFF
TRBV30	TRBJ2-7	CAWDAPGQEDLYEQYF
TRBV3-1/TRBV3-2	TRBJ2-5	CASSQEGRGQETQYF
TRBV5-8	TRBJ1-2	CASSLLLSANYGYTF
TRBV5-1	TRBJ2-1	CASSPHPSGTGEYNEQFF
TRBV5-1	TRBJ1-3	CASGEGRLYSGNTIYF
TRBV2	TRBJ2-6	CASGETDSGANVLTF
TRBV9	TRBJ2-5	CASSPGTSGETQYF
TRBV7-8	TRBJ1-3	CASSLAGSGSGNTIYF
TRBV7-3	TRBJ2-2	CASSLMEPATSGELFF
TRBV4-1	TRBJ2-2	CASSRRPDIYTGELFF
TRBV3-1/TRBV3-2	TRBJ1-2	CASSSGTASWGYTF
TRBV6-4	TRBJ1-4	CASSEDRGEKLFF
TRBV4-1	TRBJ2-3	CASSLRGPGFTDTQYF
TRBV6-4	TRBJ2-3	CASSRESADTQYF
TRBV28	TRBJ2-1	CASSLRSGNYNEQFF